This entry features one T cell receptor beta chain sequence. Which antigen it targets is not known. Base qualities were left out, and no much larger clone turns up one base away. TCR CDR3 regions were amplified from genomic DNA by multiplex PCR using the deep immunoSEQ assay. Genomic DNA extracted from each cell subset was distributed evenly over all wells of several immunoSEQ 96-well plates, and each plate served as one replicate. For sorted subsets, about 200 ng genomic DNA, equal to some 28,000 T cell genomes, was loaded into each replicate PCR. Purified libraries were measured with a Qubit 3.0 fluorometer, size-checked on a Bioanalyzer 2100, and measured again with the KAPA Library Quantification kit. A separate single-read 150-cycle Illumina NextSeq 550 flow cell was used to sequence each immunoSEQ 96-well plate. The authors' analysis ran thus. Because only junctional sequences without quality scores were contained in the immunoSEQ output, filtering matching that applied to full-length reads could not be performed. To assign V/J genes and CDR3, sequences were annotated using PyIR, a Python wrapper for IgBLAST v1.9, with IMGT germline references. Any read was removed if the V/J assignment was weak (E-value above 1e-6), the CDR3 was missing, or the read contained stop codons, out-of-frame junctions, or ambiguous translated residues. V3J clonotypes were defined as sequences sharing an identical inferred V gene, J gene, and CDR3 amino acid sequence. Percentage overlap between repertoires was calculated by dividing the number of shared unique clonotypes by the size of the smaller repertoire. Three approaches were used to assess repertoire richness: RTK rarefaction, the Chao1 estimator, and Recon v2.1 estimates of unobserved clonotypes. For all TCRbeta clonotypes obtained by the gDNA method from several donors, generation probabilities were computed with OLGA. Entries here come from immuneACCESS through TCRdb and include only in-frame sequences with V and J called. Some clones fail to appear in such tables; in the studies checked, an unresolved V gene covers under half of the shortfall, and the cause of the remainder is unknown. That table furnishes V, J and clone size, whereas the DNA furnished D and trimming. Here the sample has approximately 740,000 clones; 74% occur a single time. The top ten hold 1.7% of the sample.

The source of the sample is a study of shared clonotypes between healthy human individuals (dated by TCRdb to between 2020 and 2021). About the investigation overall: The cohort included a few men and a couple of women between 18 and 49 years of age. Leukapheresis yielded between about 0.94 and 9.5 billion PBMCs per donor. Blood TCR repertoires of about 5 healthy adults were deeply sequenced to estimate repertoire size and the extent of clonotype sharing between individuals. For each donor, CD4 naive and CD4 memory were each run on three plates, CD8 naive on two plates, and CD8 memory on one plate. Libraries were prepared and TCR repertoires were sequenced by different laboratories using diverse techniques, in order to increase sequencing depth and limit assay-specific biases.

The germline V gene supplies CDR1 SGHRS and CDR2 YFSETQ. From the cysteine through the phenylalanine, the CDR3 covers 13 amino acids. Of all the DNA, just the CDR3 is kept, 39 bases in frame from base 1. Trimming removed 3 bases from V and 8 bases from J, leaving 14 bases between the germline ends. Summary of the overall study and its limitations: Even with the large sequencing depth, rarefaction of the sorted-subset datasets indicated that sequencing was incomplete. Sampling was restricted to blood, and TCR repertoires in tissue are likely to differ from TCR repertoires in blood. When four donors were compared, the shared fraction of clonotypes was around 5% for naive CD4, roughly 3.3% for naive CD8, 2.3% for memory CD4, and around 0.4% for memory CD8. Because the study included only a small number of donors, the genetic and exposure-history diversity represented was limited. Higher generation probabilities were observed for clonotypes shared by all four sorted-subset donors than for non-shared clonotypes. Larger estimated clonotype richness was generally found for naive subsets than for memory subsets. Based on pairwise subsampling, the degree of clonotype sharing among donors was expected to be affected by sequencing depth.

Donors were healthy HIV-negative adults with no recently reported acute infections or vaccinations. Every donor was a Caucasian adult residing in Nashville, Tennessee, USA. CD4+ T cells were enriched through magnetic negative selection, after which naive cells were positively selected on CD45RA and the remaining negative fraction served as the memory subset. After blood collection by leukapheresis, PBMCs were isolated using Ficoll-Histopaque density gradient centrifugation and then cryopreserved in the vapor phase of liquid nitrogen. Analytical flow cytometry was used to check the purity and quantity of each magnetically sorted T cell population. From each sorted fraction, genomic DNA was isolated and quantified by UV absorbance on a Nanodrop 2000c.

The specimen was memory CD4+ T cells sorted from blood. The label giving this sample's cell subset or site can be read as: CD45RA-negative fraction. The sequence joins TRBV5-1 to TRBJ1-2, with a weak D call of TRBD1 (5 bases match). The receptor comes from a woman aged 25 to 39 in good health. The CDR3 region: CASSWDPNSGYTF. The nucleotide sequence is given as TGCGCCAGCAGCTGGGACCCCAACTCGGGCTACACCTTC.